This note documents a single T cell receptor beta chain sequence. This entry comes from a study of blood T cell repertoires in COVID-19. For the study at large: Donors in the United States, Italy and Spain gave samples during acute or convalescent COVID-19. T cells, B-cell-depleted T cells, or PBMCs provided the cDNA or gDNA that served as material.

Trimming stripped 6 bases from V and 5 bases from J, with 16 bases between. The CDR3 sequence is 14 residues long. Looked up from germline, CDR1 is MNHEY and CDR2 is SVGAGI. The data were produced by immunoSEQ multiplex PCR, yet TCRdb's version contains in-frame clones alone and is incomplete. The sample records about 210,000 clones, less than 85% being singletons. The genes are TRBV6-5 and TRBJ1-1; D not resolved. Sequenced input: peripheral blood. The TCR originated in a woman in her sixties or seventies with acute or convalescent COVID-19. CDR3 residues: CASRLMEAGTEAFF. CDR3 nucleotide sequence: TGTGCCAGCAGGCTAATGGAGGCGGGAACTGAAGCTTTCTTT.